The clone carrying this T cell receptor beta chain was seen once. The record originates from a study of memory CD8 T cells in hepatitis C reinfection. Study-level background: Chronic HCV followed reinfection in a couple of donors who cleared primary infection. Peak reinfection sampling occurred 3 to 8 weeks after detected reinfection.

In germline, CDR1 is MDHEN, CDR2 SYDVKM. The CDR3 loop spans 15 amino acids. With 2 bases clipped from V and 1 base from J, the junction kept 5 bases outside the gene matches. Measured with immunoSEQ multiplex PCR; TCRdb has only the in-frame clones, and not every one. The sample holds 35,000 to 50,000 clones, roughly 90% seen once. Time point meaning: peak reinfection, 3 to 8 weeks after reinfection detection. TCR sequencing was done directly ex vivo on sorted cells, without expansion in vitro. A couple of donors provided sorted CD3+ CD8+ CD45RO- naive CD8 T cells at all three reinfection time points.

The TCR was taken from a man aged 18 to 35 with hepatitis C virus infection. The chain employs TRBV28 and TRBJ2-7; 7 bases line up with TRBD1. The material sequenced was naive CD8+ T cells sorted from blood. CDR3 coding DNA: TGTGCCAGCAGTTTAATCCGGGACAGTTCCTACGAGCAGTACTTC. Translated: CASSLIRDSSYEQYF.